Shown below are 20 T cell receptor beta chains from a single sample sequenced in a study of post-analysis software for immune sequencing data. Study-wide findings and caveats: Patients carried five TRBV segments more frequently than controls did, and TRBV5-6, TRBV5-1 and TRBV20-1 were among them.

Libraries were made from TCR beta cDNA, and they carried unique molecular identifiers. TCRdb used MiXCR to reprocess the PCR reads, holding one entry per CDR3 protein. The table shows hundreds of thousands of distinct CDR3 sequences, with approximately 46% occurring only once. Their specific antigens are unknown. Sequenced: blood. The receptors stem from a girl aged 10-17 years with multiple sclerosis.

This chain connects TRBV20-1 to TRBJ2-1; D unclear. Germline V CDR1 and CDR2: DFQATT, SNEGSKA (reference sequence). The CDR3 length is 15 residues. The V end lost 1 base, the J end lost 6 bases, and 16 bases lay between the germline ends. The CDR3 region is CSARVPGQAVNEQFF. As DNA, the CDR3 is TGCAGTGCTAGAGTTCCCGGGCAGGCCGTCAATGAGCAGTTCTTC.

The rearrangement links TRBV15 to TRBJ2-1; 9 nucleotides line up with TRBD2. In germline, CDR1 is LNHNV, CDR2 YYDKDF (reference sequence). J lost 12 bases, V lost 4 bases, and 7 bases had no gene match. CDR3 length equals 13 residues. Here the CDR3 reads CATSIIAGEGQFF. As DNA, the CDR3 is TGTGCCACCAGCATAATAGCGGGAGAAGGGCAGTTCTTC.

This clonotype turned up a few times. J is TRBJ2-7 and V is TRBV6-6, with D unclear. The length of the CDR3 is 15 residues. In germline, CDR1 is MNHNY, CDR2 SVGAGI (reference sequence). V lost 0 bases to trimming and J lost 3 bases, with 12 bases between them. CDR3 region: CASSYSPYPLYEQYF. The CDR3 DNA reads TGTGCCAGCAGTTACTCACCTTACCCCCTCTACGAGCAGTACTTC.

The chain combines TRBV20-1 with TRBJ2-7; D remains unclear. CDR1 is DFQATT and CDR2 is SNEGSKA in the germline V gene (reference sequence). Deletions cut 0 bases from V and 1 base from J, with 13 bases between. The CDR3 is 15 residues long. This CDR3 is CSAREVAGASYEQYF. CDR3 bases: TGCAGTGCTAGAGAGGTAGCTGGAGCGTCCTACGAGCAGTACTTC.

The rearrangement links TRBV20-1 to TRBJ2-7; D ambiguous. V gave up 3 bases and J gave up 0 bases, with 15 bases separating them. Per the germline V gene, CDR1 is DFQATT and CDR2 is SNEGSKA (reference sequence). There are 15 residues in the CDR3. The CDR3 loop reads CSASWVTQYSYEQYF. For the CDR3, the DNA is TGCAGTGCTAGCTGGGTGACGCAGTACTCCTACGAGCAGTACTTC.

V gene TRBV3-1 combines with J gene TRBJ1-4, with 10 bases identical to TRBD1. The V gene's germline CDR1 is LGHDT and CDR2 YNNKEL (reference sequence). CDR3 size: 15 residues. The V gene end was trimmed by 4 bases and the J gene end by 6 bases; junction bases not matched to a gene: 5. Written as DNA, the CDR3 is TGTGCCAGCAGCCTGGACGGGACAGGGGATGAAAAACTGTTTTTT. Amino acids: CASSLDGTGDEKLFF.

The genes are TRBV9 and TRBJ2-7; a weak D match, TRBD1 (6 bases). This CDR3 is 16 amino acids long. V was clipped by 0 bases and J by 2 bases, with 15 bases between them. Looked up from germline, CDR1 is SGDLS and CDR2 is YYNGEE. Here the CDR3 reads CASSVGIGGGPYEQYF. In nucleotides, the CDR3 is TGTGCCAGCAGCGTAGGGATTGGGGGCGGACCCTACGAGCAGTACTTC.

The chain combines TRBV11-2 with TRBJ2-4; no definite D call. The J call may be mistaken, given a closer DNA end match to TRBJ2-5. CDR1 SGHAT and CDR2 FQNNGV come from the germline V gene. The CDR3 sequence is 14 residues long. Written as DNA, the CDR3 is TGTGCCAGCAGCCAGACACCGTACCAAGAGACCCAGTACTTC. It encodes CASSQTPYQETQYF.

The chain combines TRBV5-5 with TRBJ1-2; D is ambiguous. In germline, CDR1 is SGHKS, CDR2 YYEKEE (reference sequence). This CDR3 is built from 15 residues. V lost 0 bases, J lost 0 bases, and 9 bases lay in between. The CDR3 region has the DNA TGTGCCAGCAGCTTGGGGATCAGAGCTAACTATGGCTACACCTTC. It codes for CASSLGIRANYGYTF.

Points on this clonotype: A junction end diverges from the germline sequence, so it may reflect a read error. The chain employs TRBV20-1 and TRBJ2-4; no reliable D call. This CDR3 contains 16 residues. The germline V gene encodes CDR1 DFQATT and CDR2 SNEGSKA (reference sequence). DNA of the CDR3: TGCAGTGCCACAAGCCCGGGTCAGTCGGGCAAAAAAATTCAGTACTTC. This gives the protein CSATSPGQSGKKIQYF.

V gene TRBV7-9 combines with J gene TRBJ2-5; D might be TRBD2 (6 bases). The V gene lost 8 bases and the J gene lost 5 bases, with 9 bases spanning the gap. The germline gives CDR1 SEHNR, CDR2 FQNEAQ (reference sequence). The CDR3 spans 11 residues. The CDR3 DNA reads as TGTGCCAGCGGAGGGCCGGAGACCCAGTACTTC. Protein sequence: CASGGPETQYF.

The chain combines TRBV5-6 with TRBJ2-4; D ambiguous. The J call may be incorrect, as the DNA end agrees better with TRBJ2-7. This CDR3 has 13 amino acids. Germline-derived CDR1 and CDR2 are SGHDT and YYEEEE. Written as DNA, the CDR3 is TGTGCCAGCAGCTTGTGGGCCGCCTACGAGCAGTACTTC. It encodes CASSLWAAYEQYF.

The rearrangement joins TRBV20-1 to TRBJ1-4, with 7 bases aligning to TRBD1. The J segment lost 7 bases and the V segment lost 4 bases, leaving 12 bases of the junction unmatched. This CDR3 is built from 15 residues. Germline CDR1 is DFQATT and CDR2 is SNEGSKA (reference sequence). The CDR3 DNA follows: TGCAGTGCTATCCGTGAGACAGGGACTGCTGAAAAACTGTTTTTT. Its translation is CSAIRETGTAEKLFF.

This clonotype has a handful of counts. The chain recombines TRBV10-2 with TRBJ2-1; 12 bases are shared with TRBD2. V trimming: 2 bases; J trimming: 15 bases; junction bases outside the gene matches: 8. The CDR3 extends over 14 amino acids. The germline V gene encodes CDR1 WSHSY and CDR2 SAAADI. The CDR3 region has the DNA TGCGCCAGCAGTGAGAGACTAGCGGGAGCCAAAAGGTTCTTC. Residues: CASSERLAGAKRFF.

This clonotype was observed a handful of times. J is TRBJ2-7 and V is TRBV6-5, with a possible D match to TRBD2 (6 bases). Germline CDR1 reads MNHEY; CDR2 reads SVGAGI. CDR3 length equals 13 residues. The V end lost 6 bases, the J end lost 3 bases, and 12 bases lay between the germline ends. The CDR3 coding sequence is TGTGCCAGCAGCGGGAGTCCTATCTACGAGCAGTACTTC. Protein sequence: CASSGSPIYEQYF.

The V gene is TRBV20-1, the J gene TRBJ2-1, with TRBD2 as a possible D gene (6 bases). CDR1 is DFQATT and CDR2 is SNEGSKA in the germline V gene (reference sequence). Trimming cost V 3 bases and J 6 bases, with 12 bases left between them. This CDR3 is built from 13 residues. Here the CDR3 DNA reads TGCAGTGCTAGCCCCAGCGGGCGCAATGAGCAGTTCTTC. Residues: CSASPSGRNEQFF.

CDR3 nucleotide sequence: TGTGCCATCGGGAGGCCCTCCTCCTACGAGCAGTACTTC. Its translation is CAIGRPSSYEQYF. The chain has TRBV10-3 and TRBJ2-7; possibly TRBD2 for D (6 bases). CDR1 and CDR2 from the germline V gene are ENHRY and SYGVKD. Between the trimmed V and J ends, which lost 8 bases and 0 bases, there was a span of 11 bases. This CDR3 is built from 13 residues.

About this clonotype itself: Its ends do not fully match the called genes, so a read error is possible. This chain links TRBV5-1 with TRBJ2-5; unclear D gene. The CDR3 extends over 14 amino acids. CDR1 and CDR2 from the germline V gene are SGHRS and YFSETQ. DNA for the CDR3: TGCGCCAGCGGAACGGGTCTAGGCCAAGAGACCCGGTACTTC. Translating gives CASGTGLGQETRYF.

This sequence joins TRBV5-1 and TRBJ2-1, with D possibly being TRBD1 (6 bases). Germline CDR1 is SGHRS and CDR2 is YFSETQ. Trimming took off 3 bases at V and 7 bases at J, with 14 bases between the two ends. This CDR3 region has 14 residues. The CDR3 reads CASSWRAGVNEQFF. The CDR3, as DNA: TGCGCCAGCAGCTGGCGGGCAGGGGTAAATGAGCAGTTCTTC.

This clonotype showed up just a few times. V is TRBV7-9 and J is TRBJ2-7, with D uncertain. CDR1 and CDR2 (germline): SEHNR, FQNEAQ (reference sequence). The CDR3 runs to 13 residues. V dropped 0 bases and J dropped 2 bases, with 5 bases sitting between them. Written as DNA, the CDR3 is TGTGCCAGCAGCTTAGCGGCGACCTACGAGCAGTACTTC. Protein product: CASSLAATYEQYF.